This paragraph reports one T cell receptor beta chain. The target antigen is unknown. These data originate in a study of T and B cells in COVID-19 patients. Study-level points and caveats: Patients with COVID-19 reportedly showed strongly skewed T cell receptor beta variable and joining gene usage.

TRB was amplified from roughly 250-500 ng of blood genomic DNA. TRB rearrangements were amplified by multiplex PCR with BIOMED2 TRB-A/B primers. TCRdb analysed the multiplex PCR reads with MiXCR anew, one entry per CDR3 protein. The table records about 11,000 distinct CDR3 sequences, 33% of them present only once. V was cut by 4 bases and J by 0 bases, with 9 bases left in between. CDR3 size: 15 residues. The germline V gene has CDR1 MNHEY and CDR2 SVGAGI. The receptor's source is a human donor with active COVID-19. The sample comprised blood. V usage is TRBV6-5 and J usage is TRBJ2-2; tentatively, D is TRBD2 (5 bases). CDR3 loop: CASSSQRTNTGELFF. As DNA, the CDR3 is TGTGCCAGCAGTTCCCAGCGGACGAACACCGGGGAGCTGTTTTTT.